This T cell receptor beta chain comes out of a study of T-cell memory formation after mild COVID-19. Study as a whole: In these data, TCR clusters were largely donor specific. Points from the study as a whole: Certain responding clones were present in pre-infection memory, suggesting participation of cross-reactive memory.

V was clipped by 2 bases and J by 0 bases; unmatched bases: 5. Germline V lookup: CDR1 MNHEY, CDR2 SVGEGT. CDR3 length equals 17 residues. Regarding this clonotype: Its antigen is not known.

TCRdb recomputed calls from the 5' RACE reads with MiXCR, one row per CDR3 protein. Of around 310,000 distinct CDR3 sequences listed, under 25% are singletons. The clonotype was recovered from a man between 18 and 29 years old who had mild COVID-19 (a few samples of this study predate the infection). Cell type and time point are not known. V is TRBV6-2 or TRBV6-3 and J is TRBJ2-5, with TRBD2 matching 11 bases. Sequenced sample: PBMCs or a T cell subset sorted from them (not recorded which). CDR3 DNA sequence: TGTGCCAGCAGTTACACTCCGGGACTAGCGGACCAAGAGACCCAGTACTTC. It specifies CASSYTPGLADQETQYF.